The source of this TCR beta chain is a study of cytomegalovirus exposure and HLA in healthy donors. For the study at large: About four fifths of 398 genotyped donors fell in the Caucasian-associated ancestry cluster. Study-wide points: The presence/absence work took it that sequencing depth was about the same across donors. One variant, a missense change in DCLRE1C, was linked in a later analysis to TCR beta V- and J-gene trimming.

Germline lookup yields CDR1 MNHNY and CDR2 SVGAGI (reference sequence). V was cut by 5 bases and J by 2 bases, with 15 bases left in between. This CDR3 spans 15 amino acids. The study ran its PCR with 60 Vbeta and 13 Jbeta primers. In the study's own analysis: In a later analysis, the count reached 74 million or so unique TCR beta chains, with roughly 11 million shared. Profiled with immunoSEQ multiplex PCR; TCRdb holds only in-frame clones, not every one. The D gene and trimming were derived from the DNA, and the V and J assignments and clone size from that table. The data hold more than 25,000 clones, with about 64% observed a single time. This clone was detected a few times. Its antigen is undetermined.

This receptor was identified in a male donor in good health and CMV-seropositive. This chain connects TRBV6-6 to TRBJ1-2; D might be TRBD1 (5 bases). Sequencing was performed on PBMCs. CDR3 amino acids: CASSPTIDRNYGYTF. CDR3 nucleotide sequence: TGTGCCAGCAGTCCAACTATCGACAGAAACTATGGCTACACCTTC.